The entry that follows covers one T cell receptor (beta chain) sequence. What it binds is not known. The sample originates from a study of TIL therapy for anti-PD-1-resistant metastatic lung cancer. Overall study findings and caveats: The cohort had more treatment-naive, never-smoker and oncogene-addicted patients than typical. Compared with baseline intratumoral T cells, expanded TIL cultures were more clonal and less diverse (6% vs 31%).

The immunoSEQ assay was v3. Libraries were sequenced to 2 million to 2.5 million read pairs (survey) or roughly 5-6.5 million (deep). TCRdb keeps only in-frame clones here, not all; method: immunoSEQ multiplex PCR. The sample has 50,000 to 60,000 clones, about two thirds seen once. Trimming at V came to 4 bases and at J to 3 bases, leaving 6 bases not matched to a gene. Germline values: CDR1 SGHRS, CDR2 YFSETQ. The CDR3 runs to 14 residues. Documented time point: pre-treatment sample, taken before nivolumab and TIL therapy. Pleural nodules or supraclavicular lymph nodes made up most of the excised metastases sampled. Patients were adults with stage 4 NSCLC.

The chain combines TRBV5-1 with TRBJ1-1, with 7 positions matching TRBD1. The receptor was derived from a person aged 25 to 85 with non-small cell lung cancer. The material was tumor tissue, obtained at baseline. The CDR3 region has the DNA TGCGCCAGCAGCCGCAGAGGGACAGACACTGAAGCTTTCTTT. Translation gives CASSRRGTDTEAFF.